The 28 T cell receptor beta chains reported below all come from one sample, sequenced in a study of immune cell composition in non-small cell lung cancer. Normal lung was taken at the farthest possible site, at least 3 cm from tumour. Profiled with immunoSEQ multiplex PCR; TCRdb holds only in-frame clones, not every one. The sample records about 2,500 clones, roughly 81% being singletons. Sequenced: non-adjacent lung tissue. The receptors here all came from a human donor with non-small cell lung cancer.

V and J are TRBV25-1 and TRBJ2-5; 11 nucleotides match TRBD1. This CDR3 is built from 14 residues. Germline assignment: CDR1 MGHDK and CDR2 SYGVNS. Germline trimming cut 11 bases from V and 5 bases from J; bases unmatched to any gene: 10. The CDR3 bases are TGTGCCTCCTTGGACAGGGGGCGAGGGGAGACCCAGTACTTC. It yields the protein CASLDRGRGETQYF.

The V and J genes are TRBV7-2 and TRBJ2-3; D remains unclear. The germline CDR1 and CDR2 sequences are SGHTA and FQGNSA. V was pared by 4 bases and J by 3 bases, with 14 bases between. This CDR3 contains 15 residues. CDR3 sequence (DNA): TGTGCCAGCAGCTCCCGCGTATCCATAACAGATACGCAGTATTTT. Residues: CASSSRVSITDTQYF. Filled out from reference TRBV7-2 and TRBJ2-3, the complete variable domain reads GAGVSQSPSNKVTEKGKDVELRCDPISGHTALYWYRQSLGQGLEFLIYFQGNSAPDKSGLPSDRFSAERTGGSVSTLTIQRTQQEDSAVYLCASSSRVSITDTQYFGPGTRLTVL.

The V call is TRBV7-2, the J call TRBJ2-2; unclear D gene. V lost 3 bases and J 6 bases, leaving 5 bases between the germline ends. This CDR3 is 12 amino acids long. The germline CDR1 and CDR2 sequences are SGHTA and FQGNSA. The CDR3 here is CASSFRPGELFF. The CDR3 region has the DNA TGTGCCAGCAGCTTCAGGCCCGGGGAGCTGTTTTTT.

The chain recombines TRBV5-1 with TRBJ1-1; D is possibly TRBD1 (6 bases). The germline V gene has CDR1 SGHRS and CDR2 YFSETQ. There are 13 residues in the CDR3. The V end lost 4 bases, the J end lost 6 bases, and 13 bases lay between the germline ends. CDR3 protein: CASSPDRWSEAFF. CDR3 bases: TGCGCCAGCAGCCCGGACAGATGGTCTGAAGCTTTCTTT.

This clone was recorded a few times. The rearrangement uses TRBV5-1 and TRBJ2-7; 7 bases match TRBD1. J gave up 3 bases and V 3 bases, and 3 bases lay outside the gene matches. The CDR3 is 13 residues long. Germline lookup yields CDR1 SGHRS and CDR2 YFSETQ. The CDR3 DNA reads as TGCGCCAGCAGCTGGGGACAGCGCTACGAGCAGTACTTC. Encoded protein: CASSWGQRYEQYF.

CDR3 protein: CASSLEGQGLTEAFF. The CDR3 DNA sequence: TGCGCCAGCAGCTTGGAGGGGCAGGGATTGACTGAAGCTTTCTTT. The V gene is TRBV5-1, the J gene TRBJ1-1, with D possibly matching TRBD1 (5 bases). The CDR3 extends over 15 amino acids. The germline CDR1 and CDR2 sequences are SGHRS and YFSETQ. V was trimmed by 0 bases and J by 5 bases, leaving 14 bases between them.

Only a few counts were recorded for this clone. This chain's CDR3 is CASSRTSRDNEQFF. CDR3 DNA: TGTGCCAGCAGTCGTACTTCGAGGGACAATGAGCAGTTCTTC. V is TRBV2 and J is TRBJ2-1; possible D gene TRBD2, 5 bases. CDR1 and CDR2 from the germline V gene are SNHLY and FYNNEI. The CDR3 is 14 amino acids. The germline V and J ends were trimmed by 5 bases and 5 bases, with 13 bases remaining between them.

V is TRBV10-1 and J is TRBJ2-3, with a tentative D call TRBD2 (5 bases). The V gene lost 3 bases and the J gene lost 3 bases, with 10 bases spanning the gap. This CDR3 is built from 14 residues. The V gene's germline CDR1 is WNHNN and CDR2 SYGVQD (reference sequence). CDR3 residues: CASSDGVGTDTQYF. As DNA, the CDR3 is TGCGCCAGCAGTGACGGGGTAGGGACAGATACGCAGTATTTT.

A few counts support this clone. This chain connects TRBV18 to TRBJ2-6; TRBD1 agrees at 7 bases. This CDR3 has 17 residues. Germline CDR1 and CDR2: KGHSH and LQKENI. With 1 base clipped from V and 3 bases from J, the junction kept 6 bases outside the gene matches. The CDR3 protein is CASSPREGDSGANVLTF. Written as DNA, the CDR3 is TGTGCCAGCTCACCACGCGAGGGGGACAGTGGGGCCAACGTCCTGACTTTC. Filled out from reference TRBV18 and TRBJ2-6, the complete variable domain reads NAGVMQNPRHLVRRRGQEARLRCSPMKGHSHVYWYRQLPEEGLKFMVYLQKENIIDESGMPKERFSAEFPKEGPSILRIQQVVRGDSAAYFCASSPREGDSGANVLTFGAGSRLTVL.

In this sample, this clone turned up a few times. The chain has TRBV5-6 and TRBJ1-2, with TRBD1 as a possible D gene (5 bases). Germline-derived CDR1 and CDR2 are SGHDT and YYEEEE. The CDR3 is 14 amino acids. Trimming took off 7 bases at V and 8 bases at J, with 21 bases between the two ends. The DNA for the CDR3 is TGTGCCAGCTCCCCCGGGGGGGTCCTCGTGGGCTACACCTTC. Translated, it gives CASSPGGVLVGYTF.

The chain uses TRBV27 and TRBJ2-3; a possible D gene is TRBD1 (7 bases). Germline V gene data show CDR1 as MNHEY and CDR2 as SMNVEV (reference sequence). V was cut by 2 bases and J by 0 bases, with 18 bases left in between. The CDR3 covers 18 residues. The CDR3 nucleotides are TGTGCCAGCAGTTTAACGGGAGATGACAGGGCGAGCACAGATACGCAGTATTTT. Translated: CASSLTGDDRASTDTQYF.

This chain connects TRBV10-3 to TRBJ2-2, with 10 positions matching TRBD1. The CDR3 runs to 15 residues. Germline trimming cut 6 bases from V and 2 bases from J; bases unmatched to any gene: 3. From germline, CDR1 is ENHRY and CDR2 SYGVKD. The CDR3 here is CAISRDRGNTGELFF. The CDR3 DNA follows: TGTGCCATCAGCCGGGACAGGGGAAACACCGGGGAGCTGTTTTTT.

Concerning this clone itself: The junction differs from germline at one of its ends, possibly a read error. The V call is TRBV6-5, the J call TRBJ2-3; D is unresolved. Germline CDR1 and CDR2: MNHEY and SVGAGI. This CDR3 comprises 14 residues. The CDR3 coding sequence is TGTGCCAGCAGTTACGACTTCCGCACGGATACGCAGTATTTT. This encodes CASSYDFRTDTQYF.

The chain joins TRBV18 to TRBJ2-3; 9 bases line up with TRBD1. Germline loops: CDR1 KGHSH, CDR2 LQKENI. This CDR3 spans 15 amino acids. With V trimmed by 3 bases and J by 5 bases, 6 bases remained unmatched. DNA for the CDR3: TGTGCCAGCTCACCGGACAGGGGCCTTGGAGATACGCAGTATTTT. Protein: CASSPDRGLGDTQYF.

This clone appeared a few times. The CDR3 sequence: CASSTRGTDTQYF. DNA for the CDR3: TGTGCCAGCAGCACCAGGGGAACAGATACGCAGTATTTT. This chain links TRBV11-3 with TRBJ2-3, with D perhaps TRBD1 (6 bases). Trimming pared 5 bases from V and 3 bases from J, leaving 9 bases between. This CDR3 is built from 13 residues. CDR1 is SGHNT and CDR2 is YENEEA in the germline V gene.

The chain's CDR3 is CASRGGIGETQYF. The CDR3 DNA follows: TGTGCCAGCAGGGGGGGGATAGGCGAGACCCAGTACTTC. This chain joins TRBV2 and TRBJ2-5; 7 positions match TRBD2. This CDR3 has 13 amino acids. Germline CDR1 and CDR2: SNHLY and FYNNEI. Losses at the gene ends were 6 bases for V and 5 bases for J; bases not matched to a gene: 6.

This clone was recorded a few times. This chain uses TRBV7-2 with TRBJ1-1, with a weak D call TRBD1 (6 bases). This CDR3 region has 14 residues. Germline V gene lookup returns CDR1 SGHTA and CDR2 FQGNSA. Trimming cost V 1 base and J 4 bases, with 10 bases left between them. CDR3 loop: CASSLDNRATEAFF. In DNA form, the CDR3 reads TGTGCCAGCAGCTTAGACAACAGGGCCACTGAAGCTTTCTTT.

The V and J genes are TRBV28 and TRBJ2-5, with 10 bases identical to TRBD1. V dropped 6 bases and J dropped 5; count of bases not matched to a gene: 12. CDR1 and CDR2 from the germline V gene are MDHEN and SYDVKM. CDR3 length: 16 amino acids. This CDR3 reads CASSRGGDRGWETQYF. The CDR3 DNA is TGTGCCAGCAGCCGAGGGGGGGACAGGGGATGGGAGACCCAGTACTTC.

V and J are TRBV11-2 and TRBJ1-3; tentatively, D is TRBD1 (6 bases). This CDR3 spans 14 amino acids. CDR1 and CDR2 (germline): SGHAT, FQNNGV. V dropped 4 bases and J dropped 2 bases, with 9 bases sitting between them. The CDR3 region has the DNA TGTGCCAGCAGCTCCACAGGGACTGGAAACACCATATATTTT. Translating gives CASSSTGTGNTIYF.

This CDR3 reads CASSLGPEQFF. The CDR3 DNA reads TGTGCCAGCAGCTTGGGGCCTGAGCAGTTCTTC. The rearrangement joins TRBV7-9 to TRBJ2-1; TRBD1 might be the D (5 bases). The CDR3 spans 11 residues. Trimming pared 3 bases from V and 9 bases from J, leaving 6 bases between. In germline, CDR1 is SEHNR, CDR2 FQNEAQ (reference sequence).

The chain is built from TRBV28 and TRBJ1-1; D unresolved. V dropped 5 bases and J dropped 7 bases, with 11 bases sitting between them. Germline V CDR1 and CDR2: MDHEN, SYDVKM. This CDR3 is built from 12 residues. CDR3 DNA sequence: TGTGCCAGCAGTCCCCTCCGGGTTGAAGCTTTCTTT. The encoded protein is CASSPLRVEAFF. Filled out from reference TRBV28 and TRBJ1-1, the complete variable domain reads DVKVTQSSRYLVKRTGEKVFLECVQDMDHENMFWYRQDPGLGLRLIYFSYDVKMKEKGDIPEGYSVSREKKERFSLILESASTNQTSMYLCASSPLRVEAFFGQGTRLTVV.

V and J are TRBV7-2 and TRBJ2-1; 7 positions match TRBD1. This CDR3 comprises 16 residues. Germline V CDR1 and CDR2: SGHTA, FQGNSA. Trimming at V came to 6 bases and at J to 3 bases, leaving 11 bases not matched to a gene. CDR3 nucleotides: TGTGCCAGCAGACTCACAGGGGAGTCCCTCTACAATGAGCAGTTCTTC. Its translation: CASRLTGESLYNEQFF.

The chain links TRBV28 to TRBJ2-3, with D tentatively TRBD2 (5 bases). Germline CDR1 reads MDHEN; CDR2 reads SYDVKM. The CDR3 is 15 residues long. The germline V and J ends were trimmed by 2 bases and 3 bases, with 12 bases remaining between them. Written as DNA, the CDR3 is TGTGCCAGCAGTTTACCTAGCAGTCTTACAGATACGCAGTATTTT. Translation: CASSLPSSLTDTQYF.

The chain has TRBV28 and TRBJ2-7; 13 bases line up with TRBD2. Trimming cost V 6 bases and J 4 bases; bases outside gene matches: 6. Per the germline V gene, CDR1 is MDHEN and CDR2 is SYDVKM. The CDR3 loop spans 15 amino acids. CDR3 protein: CASSKGLAGAYEQYF. The CDR3 DNA follows: TGTGCCAGCAGCAAAGGACTAGCGGGAGCGTACGAGCAGTACTTC.

This chain uses TRBV29-1 with TRBJ1-3; 11 bases map to TRBD1. After removal of 3 bases from V and 3 bases from J, the junction contained 1 base not matched to a gene. This CDR3 region has 14 residues. The germline V gene encodes CDR1 SQVTM and CDR2 ANQGSEA. This CDR3 is CSVEGQGVGNTIYF. The CDR3 DNA sequence: TGCAGCGTTGAGGGACAGGGGGTTGGAAACACCATATATTTT.

V gene TRBV5-1 combines with J gene TRBJ1-1; 9 bases are a match to TRBD1. The germline CDR1 and CDR2 sequences are SGHRS and YFSETQ. V dropped 3 bases and J dropped 0; count of bases not matched to a gene: 12. The CDR3 consists of 18 residues. The CDR3 here is CASSWDGTGPLMNTEAFF. For the CDR3, the DNA is TGCGCCAGCAGCTGGGATGGGACAGGGCCTCTTATGAACACTGAAGCTTTCTTT.

The chain joins TRBV28 to TRBJ1-2; 7 positions agree with TRBD1. Germline V gene data show CDR1 as MDHEN and CDR2 as SYDVKM. The trim removed 5 bases at V and 7 bases at J, leaving 13 bases unmatched. The CDR3 spans 15 residues. CDR3 coding DNA: TGTGCCAGCAGTCCTCGAACAGGGGTCGGCCCTGGCTACACCTTC. The encoded protein is CASSPRTGVGPGYTF.

This clone was seen only a few times. V gene TRBV20-1 combines with J gene TRBJ1-1; D possibly corresponds to TRBD1 (5 bases). Germline-derived CDR1 and CDR2 are DFQATT and SNEGSKA (reference sequence). CDR3 size: 10 residues. The V end lost 1 base, the J end lost 11 bases, and 8 bases lay between the germline ends. CDR3 coding DNA: TGCAGTGCTAGAGTCAGGGTGGCTTTCTTT. Its translation is CSARVRVAFF.